This TCR beta chain was identified during a study of blood T cell repertoires in COVID-19. Study in general: Donors in the United States, Italy and Spain gave samples during acute or convalescent COVID-19. Sources were T cells, B-cell-depleted T cells, or PBMCs; the material itself was cDNA or gDNA.

The Seattle site enrolled patients during active infection and followed them longitudinally. Authors' processing steps: Reference gene primers were amplified, and this amplification served to estimate nucleated cell counts. Only in-frame clones appear in the TCRdb table, and some are missing; sequencing was by immunoSEQ multiplex PCR. The V and J calls and clone size come from that table; D and trimming were worked out from the DNA. Of 350,000 or so clones in the sample, about 91% were seen once. The sequence was obtained from a woman between 25 and 40 years old with COVID-19, enrolled during active disease. The sequenced sample consisted of peripheral blood.

Here the CDR3 reads CASSSDTGELFF. In DNA form, the CDR3 reads TGTGCCAGCAGCTCAGATACCGGGGAGCTGTTTTTT. The chain couples TRBV21-1 to TRBJ2-2; the table's D gene call, TRBD1, was not cross checked with the DNA. TRBV21-1 is described as a pseudogene. The CDR3 has 12 amino acids.